This TCR beta chain originates from a study of T cells in Graves' hyperthyroidism and ophthalmopathy. Whole-study findings and limits: Ophthalmopathy got predicted by the model a median approximately 6 months before its onset.

The CDR3 regions of TCR beta were amplified from RNA transcripts. The study used the HTBI primer set for a first-round RT-PCR of the TCR CDR3. TCRdb reanalysed the multiplex PCR reads using MiXCR and keeps one entry per CDR3 protein. The sample holds approximately 600,000 distinct CDR3 sequences, around 16% seen once. This clonotype was seen once. Its antigen is unidentified. Material: blood. The clonotype was recovered from a woman in her 30s with Graves' hyperthyroidism.

For the CDR3, the DNA is TGTGCCAGCAGCTTGTCAGCGGGAAGGGGGGTCGATGAGCAGTTCTTC. This sequence encodes CASSLSAGRGVDEQFF. V gene TRBV5-6 combines with J gene TRBJ2-1; maybe TRBD2 (7 bases). CDR3 length equals 16 residues. Trimming took off 1 base at V and 8 bases at J, with 19 bases between the two ends. Per germline, CDR1 SGHDT and CDR2 YYEEEE.